Listed below are T cell receptor beta chains from one sample, sequenced in a study of cytomegalovirus exposure and HLA in healthy donors. Measured with immunoSEQ multiplex PCR; TCRdb has only the in-frame clones, and not every one. The table includes fewer than 300,000 clones, 88% detected once. The sequenced material came from PBMCs. The receptors shown here come from a woman in her late teens or twenties in good health and CMV-seronegative. Both conserved end residues are part of each CDR3. A D gene is named only where the DNA matches it firmly. Clone size is not always given. Where it is, it says once, few, many or a class for expanded clones.

J	V	size	D	DNA	CDR3
TRBJ1-1	TRBV2	NA	NA	TGTGCCAGCAGTGAATGGAGGGGCGCGATGAACACTGAAGCTTTCTTT	CASSEWRGAMNTEAFF
TRBJ2-2	TRBV9	NA	TRBD2	TGTGCCAGCAGCACCCGGACTAGCGGGAGTGATACCGGGGAGCTGTTTTTT	CASSTRTSGSDTGELFF
TRBJ1-1	TRBV27	NA	NA	TGTGCCAGCAGTTTACAGGGTTCTGAAGCTTTCTTT	CASSLQGSEAFF
TRBJ1-1	TRBV19	NA	NA	TGTGCCAGTAGGCCCCAGGAGAACACTGAAGCTTTCTTT	CASRPQENTEAFF
TRBJ2-5	TRBV30	NA	NA	TGTGCCTGGAGGTCTGGGGCGGAGCGCCAAGAGACCCAGTACTTC	CAWRSGAERQETQYF
TRBJ2-1	TRBV28	NA	TRBD2	TGTGCCAGCAGCCTACTAATTCTAGCGGGAAATGTCAATGAGCAGTTCTTC	CASSLLILAGNVNEQFF
TRBJ1-5	TRBV7-9	NA	NA	TGTGCCAGCAGCTACGGTACTACAGGGATACAGCCCCAGCATTTT	CASSYGTTGIQPQHF
TRBJ2-3	TRBV6-5	NA	TRBD2	TGTGCCAGCAGTGTTTGGACTAGCGGGACCGATACGCAGTATTTT	CASSVWTSGTDTQYF
TRBJ2-2	TRBV5-1	NA	NA	TGCGCCAGCAGCTTGGTCGGGACCGGGGAGCTGTTTTTT	CASSLVGTGELFF
TRBJ1-1	TRBV10-3	NA	NA	TGTGCCATCAGTGAGGAGGGACAAAAGAACACTGAAGCTTTCTTT	CAISEEGQKNTEAFF
TRBJ2-2	TRBV4-3	NA	NA	TGCGCCAGCAGCCCAAGCGGTCGCGGGGCTAATCCCGGGGAGCTGTTTTTT	CASSPSGRGANPGELFF
TRBJ2-1	TRBV28	NA	TRBD2	TGTGCCAGCAGTACGGGACTAGCAGGCTCCTACAATGAGCAGTTCTTC	CASSTGLAGSYNEQFF
TRBJ2-2	TRBV27	NA	NA	TGTGCCAGCAGTTTTCTCGCCCGATCGGGCACCGGGGAGCTGTTTTTT	CASSFLARSGTGELFF
TRBJ1-2	TRBV28	once	NA	TGTGCCAGCAGGGGGACACCTGGCTACACCTTC	CASRGTPGYTF
TRBJ1-6	TRBV21-1	NA	NA	TGTGCCAGCCGGGACAGTAATTCACCCCTCCACTTT	CASRDSNSPLHF
TRBJ1-5	TRBV2	few	NA	TGTGCCAGCAACCCAGAGGCGGGGAGCAATCAGCCCCAGCATTTT	CASNPEAGSNQPQHF
TRBJ1-1	TRBV9	NA	TRBD1	TGTGCCAGCAGCCCCCGGACAGGGGGGGACACTGAAGCTTTCTTT	CASSPRTGGDTEAFF
TRBJ2-3	TRBV30	NA	NA	TGTGCCTGGAGTGTCCGGCGGGCAGATACGCAGTATTTT	CAWSVRRADTQYF
TRBJ2-7	TRBV7-8	NA	NA	TGTGCCAGCCGGCCCGACACCTACGAGCAGTACTTC	CASRPDTYEQYF
TRBJ2-3	TRBV6-5	NA	TRBD2	TGTGCCAGCAGTTACTCTAGCGGGAGTATGGGAGATACGCAGTATTTT	CASSYSSGSMGDTQYF
TRBJ2-7	TRBV10-3	NA	TRBD1	TGTGCCATCGGGGGACAGCCTTACGAGCAGTACTTC	CAIGGQPYEQYF
TRBJ2-2	TRBV14	NA	NA	TGTGCCAGCAGCCCGGTTCGCGGGGAGCTGTTTTTT	CASSPVRGELFF
TRBJ2-7	TRBV27	few	NA	TGTGCCAGCAGCGAACTAGCGTTAGGGGGATACGAGCAGTACTTC	CASSELALGGYEQYF
TRBJ2-1	TRBV28	NA	NA	TGTGCCAGCAGCAGATCAGGGGTTGGGGAGCAGTTCTTC	CASSRSGVGEQFF